Detailed here is one TCR beta chain. This record comes from a study of blood T cell repertoires in COVID-19. Study-wide background: The United States, Italy and Spain provided the acute and convalescent COVID-19 samples. Sample material is recorded as cDNA or gDNA derived from T cells, B-cell-depleted T cells, or PBMCs.

Study processing details: Using reference gene primer amplification, nucleated cell counts were estimated. The method was immunoSEQ multiplex PCR; TCRdb's version includes in-frame clones alone and lacks a portion of them. V and J calls and clone size come straight from that table; D and trimming were deduced from the DNA. The sample records fewer than 200,000 clones, approximately 86% being singletons. This CDR3 is 16 amino acids long. Germline CDR1 and CDR2: MNHNS and SASEGT. Trimming removed 2 bases from V and 4 bases from J, with 18 bases in between. Material for sequencing was peripheral blood. The sequence was obtained from a man in his sixties who had recovered from COVID-19. V is TRBV6-1 and J is TRBJ2-7; D gene ambiguous. Written as DNA, the CDR3 is TGTGCCAGCAGTGAATACGCAACCCTCGGTGGTTACGAGCAGTACTTC. Translation: CASSEYATLGGYEQYF.